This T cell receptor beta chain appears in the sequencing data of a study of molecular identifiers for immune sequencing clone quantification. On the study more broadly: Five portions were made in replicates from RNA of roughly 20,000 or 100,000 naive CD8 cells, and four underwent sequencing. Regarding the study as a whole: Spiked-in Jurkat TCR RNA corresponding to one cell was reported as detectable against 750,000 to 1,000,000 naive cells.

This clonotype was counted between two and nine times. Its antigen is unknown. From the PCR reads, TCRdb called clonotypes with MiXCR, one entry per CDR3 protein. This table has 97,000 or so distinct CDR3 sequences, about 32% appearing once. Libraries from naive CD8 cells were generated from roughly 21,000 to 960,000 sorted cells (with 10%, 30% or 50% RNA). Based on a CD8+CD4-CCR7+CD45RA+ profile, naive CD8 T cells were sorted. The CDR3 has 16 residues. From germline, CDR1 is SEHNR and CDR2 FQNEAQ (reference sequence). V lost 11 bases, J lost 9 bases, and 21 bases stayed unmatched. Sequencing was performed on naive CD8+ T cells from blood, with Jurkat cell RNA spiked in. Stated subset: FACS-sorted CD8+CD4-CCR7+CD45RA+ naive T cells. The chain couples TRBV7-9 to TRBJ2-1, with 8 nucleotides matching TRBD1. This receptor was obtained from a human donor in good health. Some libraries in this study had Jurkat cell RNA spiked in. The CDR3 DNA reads TGTGCCTGGACAGGGTTGGCTCCTACCTCGAGGGGTGAGCAGTTCTTC. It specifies CAWTGLAPTSRGEQFF. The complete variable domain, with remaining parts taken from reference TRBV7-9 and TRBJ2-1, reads DTGVSQNPRHKITKRGQNVTFRCDPISEHNRLYWYRQTLGQGPEFLTYFQNEAQLEKSRLLSDRFSAERPKGSFSTLEIQRTEQGDSAMYLCAWTGLAPTSRGEQFFGPGTRLTVL.